Below, 21 T cell receptor beta chains from the same sample are listed, as sequenced in a study of OX40 agonist ivuxolimab in advanced cancers. Libraries were prepared by immunoSEQ multiplex PCR; TCRdb keeps only in-frame clonotypes and omits some of them. The data contain about 35,000 clones, more than 65% of them singletons. This material consisted of CD4+ or CD8+ T cells sorted from blood, taken in a trial of the OX40 agonist ivuxolimab. The receptors derive from an adult with an advanced solid tumor such as melanoma, head and neck, liver or kidney cancer.

This clone was seen a handful of times. The J gene is TRBJ2-7, the V gene TRBV5-6; tentative D call: TRBD2 (5 bases). V dropped 2 bases and J dropped 2 bases, with 11 bases sitting between them. CDR3 length: 14 amino acids. The V gene's germline CDR1 is SGHDT and CDR2 YYEEEE. CDR3: CASSFGGRPYEQYF. The CDR3 nucleotides read TGTGCCAGCAGCTTCGGAGGTCGGCCCTACGAGCAGTACTTC.

Of note for this clone: It is unclear where the CDR3 begins or ends on the DNA, so no DNA is shown, and the CDR3 is as TCRdb lists it. CDR3 residues: CASSTQTQAGWGQGTF. V gene TRBV5-4 combines with J gene TRBJ2-6. The CDR3 is 16 amino acids in total, end residues counted. Germline CDR1 SGHNT, CDR2 YYREEE (reference sequence).

This clone was detected a few times. The chain is built from TRBV2 and TRBJ1-5; weak D call: TRBD1 (5 bases). The length of the CDR3 is 16 residues. Trimming cost V 6 bases and J 4 bases, with 19 bases left between them. Germline V gives CDR1 SNHLY, CDR2 FYNNEI. CDR3 amino acids: CASRGRRTSVNQPQHF. For the CDR3, the DNA is TGTGCCAGCAGGGGACGAAGGACATCGGTAAATCAGCCCCAGCATTTT.

CDR3: CASPTLQGPYEQYF. CDR3 sequence (DNA): TGTGCCAGCCCTACTCTGCAGGGTCCCTACGAGCAGTACTTC. The genes are TRBV6-6 and TRBJ2-7, with D possibly matching TRBD1 (5 bases). Trimming stripped 8 bases from V and 2 bases from J, with 16 bases between. The germline gives CDR1 MNHNY, CDR2 SVGAGI (reference sequence). CDR3 length: 14 residues.

This chain joins TRBV7-3 and TRBJ2-7, with a tentative D call TRBD1 (6 bases). Germline values: CDR1 SGHTA, CDR2 FQGTGA. The CDR3 has 15 amino acids. The V and J ends lost 3 bases and 3 bases respectively, with 15 bases between them. The CDR3 sequence is CASSFSPGTRYEQYF. The CDR3 DNA is TGTGCCAGCAGCTTTTCTCCCGGGACACGCTACGAGCAGTACTTC.

This clone has a single count. The gene calls are TRBV6-5 and TRBJ2-2, with 9 bases fitting TRBD2. Losses at the gene ends were 2 bases for V and 6 bases for J; bases not matched to a gene: 1. The CDR3 runs to 14 residues. Germline-derived CDR1 and CDR2 are MNHEY and SVGAGI. CDR3 sequence (DNA): TGTGCCAGCAGTTACCAGCGGGGGGCCGGGGAGCTGTTTTTT. This encodes CASSYQRGAGELFF.

On this clone itself: An end of the junction differs from the germline gene, which may be a read error. This sequence joins TRBV7-2 and TRBJ1-5; D call uncertain. This CDR3 contains 15 residues. Germline V gives CDR1 SGHTA, CDR2 FQGNSA. This CDR3 reads CAGSLAGRANQPQHF. The CDR3, as DNA: TGTGCCGGCAGCTTAGCGGGGAGGGCTAATCAGCCCCAGCATTTT.

This chain's CDR3 is CASSPRLAVYQETQYF. In DNA, the CDR3 is TGCGCCAGCAGCCCTAGACTAGCGGTGTACCAAGAGACCCAGTACTTC. This sequence joins TRBV5-1 and TRBJ2-5; 9 nucleotides align to TRBD2. V lost 4 bases, J lost 0 bases, and 7 bases stayed unmatched. The CDR3 covers 16 residues. Germline-derived CDR1 and CDR2 are SGHRS and YFSETQ.

The chain has TRBV9 and TRBJ2-5; D gene ambiguous. Trimming left V 3 bases short and J 0 bases short, with 9 bases between. This CDR3 spans 14 amino acids. Germline lookup yields CDR1 SGDLS and CDR2 YYNGEE. CDR3 nucleotides: TGTGCCAGCAGCGCCACTGCGTACCAAGAGACCCAGTACTTC. Translated: CASSATAYQETQYF. Looking up the rest from reference TRBV9 and TRBJ2-5 gives the full variable domain: DSGVTQTPKHLITATGQRVTLRCSPRSGDLSVYWYQQSLDQGLQFLIQYYNGEERAKGNILERFSAQQFPDLHSELNLSSLELGDSALYFCASSATAYQETQYFGPGTRLLVL.

The V and J genes are TRBV6-5 and TRBJ1-2, with TRBD1 matching over 8 bases. Germline V gene data show CDR1 as MNHEY and CDR2 as SVGAGI. The CDR3 is 15 residues long. The trim removed 4 bases at V and 8 bases at J, leaving 12 bases unmatched. CDR3 region: CASSSPTQGAEGYTF. The DNA of the CDR3 is TGTGCCAGCAGTTCCCCCACCCAGGGGGCGGAGGGCTACACCTTC.

The chain is built from TRBV7-8 and TRBJ2-3; 9 nucleotides line up with TRBD2. In germline, CDR1 is SGHVS, CDR2 FQNEAQ. The CDR3 runs to 17 residues. The ends lost 1 base at V and 2 bases at J; junction bases unmatched: 7. The CDR3 region is CASSLVPSGVVTDTQYF. CDR3 nucleotides: TGTGCCAGCAGCTTAGTTCCTAGCGGGGTTGTCACAGATACGCAGTATTTT.

This chain joins TRBV10-1 and TRBJ2-7; 11 nucleotides match TRBD2. V shed 4 bases, J shed 3 bases, and the junction held 8 bases outside the gene matches. The germline V gene encodes CDR1 WNHNN and CDR2 SYGVQD (reference sequence). CDR3 length equals 16 residues. The chain's CDR3 is CASSVSGRANFYEQYF. The CDR3, as DNA: TGCGCCAGCAGTGTTAGCGGGAGGGCCAACTTCTACGAGCAGTACTTC.

The chain couples TRBV10-2 to TRBJ1-6, with D unclear. The germline V and J ends were trimmed by 6 bases and 11 bases, with 17 bases remaining between them. The CDR3 consists of 14 residues. Germline V lookup: CDR1 WSHSY, CDR2 SAAADI. The CDR3 DNA is TGCGCCAGCAGCGCCAGAGGCTTGGCTCCACCCCTCCACTTT. Its protein product is CASSARGLAPPLHF.

This sequence joins TRBV7-8 and TRBJ2-6, with D unresolved. The V end lost 1 base, the J end lost 2 bases, and 9 bases lay between the germline ends. The V gene's germline CDR1 is SGHVS and CDR2 FQNEAQ. The CDR3 loop spans 16 amino acids. In DNA form, the CDR3 reads TGTGCCAGCAGCTTAGGGGGTCAAACTGGGGCCAACGTCCTGACTTTC. Translated, it gives CASSLGGQTGANVLTF.

This clone was picked up a small number of times. J is TRBJ2-1 and V is TRBV2, with D tentatively TRBD2 (5 bases). The germline gives CDR1 SNHLY, CDR2 FYNNEI. The CDR3 sequence is 15 residues long. Trimming removed 9 bases at V and 1 base at J, with 16 bases between. The chain's CDR3 is CASTGIAVSYNEQFF. CDR3 coding DNA: TGTGCCAGTACGGGGATTGCCGTATCCTACAATGAGCAGTTCTTC.

In its sample, this clone is medium-sized. The chain combines TRBV19 with TRBJ1-5; D uncertain. With 4 bases removed from V and 4 bases from J, the gap between germline ends came to 11 bases. This CDR3 has 14 amino acids. CDR1 and CDR2 (germline): LNHDA, SQIVND (reference sequence). CDR3 in amino acids: CASSTRRENQPQHF. CDR3 nucleotide sequence: TGTGCCAGTAGTACCCGACGAGAAAATCAGCCCCAGCATTTT.

The chain combines TRBV5-1 with TRBJ2-1; 10 bases agree with TRBD1. J lost 5 bases, V lost 3 bases, and 17 bases had no gene match. This CDR3 spans 19 amino acids. CDR1 is SGHRS and CDR2 is YFSETQ in the germline V gene. Written as DNA, the CDR3 is TGCGCCAGCAGCTGGGGACAGGGGAGGTACAGCGGTCGGGACAATGAGCAGTTCTTC. This gives the protein CASSWGQGRYSGRDNEQFF.

The CDR3 DNA follows: TGTGCCAGCAGTGGAGCGACAATCTACGAGCAGTACTTC. It codes for CASSGATIYEQYF. The J gene is TRBJ2-7, the V gene TRBV6-1; no clear D gene. Deletions cut 4 bases from V and 3 bases from J, with 10 bases between. The CDR3 spans 13 residues. Germline CDR1 MNHNS, CDR2 SASEGT.

This clone appeared a few times. The chain recombines TRBV6-6 with TRBJ1-2; D is unresolved. This CDR3 comprises 11 residues. Trimming removed 5 bases from V and 13 bases from J, with 14 bases in between. Per germline, CDR1 MNHNY and CDR2 SVGAGI (reference sequence). CDR3 sequence: CASSTGFEITF. The DNA for the CDR3 is TGTGCCAGCAGTACCGGGTTTGAGATCACCTTC.

The rearrangement uses TRBV18 and TRBJ2-1; 7 positions agree with TRBD2. The CDR3 contains 14 residues. V lost 3 bases and J lost 8; bases outside the gene matches: 7. Germline-derived CDR1 and CDR2 are KGHSH and LQKENI. The CDR3 DNA reads as TGTGCCAGCTCACCGGAGACTAGCTGGCATGAGCAGTTCTTC. It yields the protein CASSPETSWHEQFF.

V and J are TRBV7-8 and TRBJ2-3; 8 bases are shared with TRBD2. After removal of 6 bases from V and 5 bases from J, the junction contained 7 bases not matched to a gene. The germline gives CDR1 SGHVS, CDR2 FQNEAQ. This CDR3 has 14 amino acids. The CDR3 is CASRRGSGGDTQYF. In DNA form, the CDR3 reads TGTGCCAGCAGGCGGGGCAGCGGGGGAGATACGCAGTATTTT.